Listed below are T cell receptor beta chains from one sample, sequenced in a study of blood T cell repertoires in COVID-19. TCRdb's copy holds only in-frame clones and misses some; the assay was immunoSEQ multiplex PCR. The sample has 200,000 to 250,000 clones, about four fifths seen once; the top ten hold 7.8%. Sequences were obtained from peripheral blood. These receptors were collected from an elderly woman with COVID-19, enrolled during active disease. Each CDR3 is given with its conserved first and last residue. Each record gives: V gene, J gene, D gene, CDR3 protein, CDR3 DNA. A D gene is named only where the DNA matches it firmly.

>TRBV3-1/TRBV3-2|TRBJ1-1|.
CASSQDLGEAFF
TGTGCCAGCAGCCAAGACCTGGGCGAAGCTTTCTTT
>TRBV28|TRBJ2-7|TRBD2
CASRGDDMDYEQYF
TGTGCCAGCCGGGGGGATGACATGGACTACGAGCAGTACTTC
>TRBV6-2/TRBV6-3|TRBJ2-1|TRBD2
CASSPNPGLASNEQFF
TGTGCCAGCAGCCCCAACCCGGGACTAGCGAGCAATGAGCAGTTCTTC
>TRBV6-1|TRBJ1-2|TRBD1
CASSRDRGWGYTF
TGTGCCAGCAGTCGCGACAGGGGATGGGGCTACACCTTC
>TRBV27|TRBJ1-5|.
CASSTNHQPQHF
TGTGCCAGCAGTACTAATCATCAGCCCCAGCATTTT
>TRBV20-1|TRBJ1-2|TRBD1
CSVGTDYGYTF
TGCAGTGTTGGGACAGACTATGGCTACACCTTC
>TRBV12-3/TRBV12-4|TRBJ2-4|.
CASSLDRNIQYF
TGTGCCAGCAGTTTAGATCGGAACATTCAGTACTTC
>TRBV5-6|TRBJ2-2|.
CASSFGHSTGELFF
TGTGCCAGCAGCTTTGGTCATAGCACCGGGGAGCTGTTTTTT
>TRBV7-9|TRBJ1-4|TRBD1
CASSEGQGPEKLFF
TGTGCCAGCAGCGAGGGACAGGGGCCTGAAAAACTGTTTTTT
>TRBV7-8|TRBJ1-1|.
CASSPYTEAFF
TGTGCCAGCAGCCCTTACACTGAAGCTTTCTTT